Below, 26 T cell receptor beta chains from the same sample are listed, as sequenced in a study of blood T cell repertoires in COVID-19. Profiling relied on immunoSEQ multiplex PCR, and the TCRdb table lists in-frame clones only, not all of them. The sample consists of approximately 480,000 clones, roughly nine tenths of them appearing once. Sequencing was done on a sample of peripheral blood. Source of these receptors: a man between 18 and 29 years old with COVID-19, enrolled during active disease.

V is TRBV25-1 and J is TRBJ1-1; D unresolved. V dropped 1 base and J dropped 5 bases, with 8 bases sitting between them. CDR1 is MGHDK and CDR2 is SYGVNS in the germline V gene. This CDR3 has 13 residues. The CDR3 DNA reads TGTGCCAGCAGTGAATTGGCGGGGACTGAAGCTTTCTTT. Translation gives CASSELAGTEAFF.

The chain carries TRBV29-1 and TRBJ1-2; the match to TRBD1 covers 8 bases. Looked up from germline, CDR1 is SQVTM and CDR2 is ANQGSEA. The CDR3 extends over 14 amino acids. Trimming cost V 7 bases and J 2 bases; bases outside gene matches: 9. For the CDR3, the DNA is TGCAGCGCAGACCCGGACAGGGAAAACTATGGCTACACCTTC. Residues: CSADPDRENYGYTF.

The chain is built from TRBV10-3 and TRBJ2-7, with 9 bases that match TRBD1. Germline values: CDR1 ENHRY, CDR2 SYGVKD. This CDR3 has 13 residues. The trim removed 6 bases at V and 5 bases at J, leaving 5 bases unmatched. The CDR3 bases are TGTGCCATCAGGGTACAGGGGGCCAACGAGCAGTACTTC. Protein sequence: CAIRVQGANEQYF.

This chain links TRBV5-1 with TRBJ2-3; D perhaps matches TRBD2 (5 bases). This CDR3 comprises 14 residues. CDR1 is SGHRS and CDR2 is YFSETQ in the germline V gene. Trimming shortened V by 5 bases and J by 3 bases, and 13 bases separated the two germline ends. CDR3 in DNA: TGCGCCAGCAGTGTGCTTAGCGCAACAGATACGCAGTATTTT. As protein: CASSVLSATDTQYF.

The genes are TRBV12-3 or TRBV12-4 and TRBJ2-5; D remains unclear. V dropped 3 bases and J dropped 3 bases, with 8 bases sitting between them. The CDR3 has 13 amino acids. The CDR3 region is CASSFSREETQYF. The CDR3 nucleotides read TGTGCCAGCAGTTTTAGTAGAGAAGAGACCCAGTACTTC.

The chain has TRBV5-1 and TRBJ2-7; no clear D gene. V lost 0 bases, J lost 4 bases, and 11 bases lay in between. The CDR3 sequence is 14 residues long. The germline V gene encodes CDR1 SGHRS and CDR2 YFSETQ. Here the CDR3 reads CASSLGHTEYEQYF. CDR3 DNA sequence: TGCGCCAGCAGCTTGGGACACACTGAATACGAGCAGTACTTC.

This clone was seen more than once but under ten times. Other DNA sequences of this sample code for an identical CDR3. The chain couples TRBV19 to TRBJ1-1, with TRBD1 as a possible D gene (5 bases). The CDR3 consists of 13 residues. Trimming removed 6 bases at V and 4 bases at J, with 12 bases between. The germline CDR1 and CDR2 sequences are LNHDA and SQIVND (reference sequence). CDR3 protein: CASSTQGGTEAFF. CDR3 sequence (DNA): TGTGCCAGTAGCACCCAGGGAGGCACTGAAGCTTTCTTT.

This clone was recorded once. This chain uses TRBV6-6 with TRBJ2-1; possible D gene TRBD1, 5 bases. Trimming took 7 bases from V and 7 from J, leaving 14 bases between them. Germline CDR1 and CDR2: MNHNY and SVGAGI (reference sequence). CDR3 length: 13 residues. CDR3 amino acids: CASTDGHENEQFF. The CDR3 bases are TGTGCCAGCACTGATGGACATGAAAATGAGCAGTTCTTC.

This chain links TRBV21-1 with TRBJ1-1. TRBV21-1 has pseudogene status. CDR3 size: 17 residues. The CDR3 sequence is CASSKVSFRAMNTEAFF. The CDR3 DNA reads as TGTGCCAGCAGCAAAGTTTCCTTTAGAGCAATGAACACTGAAGCTTTCTTT.

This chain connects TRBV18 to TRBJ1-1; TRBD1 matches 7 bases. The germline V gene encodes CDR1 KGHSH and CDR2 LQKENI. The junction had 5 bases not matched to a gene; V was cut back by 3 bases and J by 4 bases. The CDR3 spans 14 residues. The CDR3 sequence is CASSPNRGGTEAFF. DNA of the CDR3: TGTGCCAGCTCACCTAACAGGGGAGGCACTGAAGCTTTCTTT.

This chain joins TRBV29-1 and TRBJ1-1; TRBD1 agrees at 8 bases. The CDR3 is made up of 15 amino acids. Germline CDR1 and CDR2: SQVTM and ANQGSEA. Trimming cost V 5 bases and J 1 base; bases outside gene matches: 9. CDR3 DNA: TGCAGCGTTCCACCCGACAGGGGAGCGAACACTGAAGCTTTCTTT. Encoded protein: CSVPPDRGANTEAFF.

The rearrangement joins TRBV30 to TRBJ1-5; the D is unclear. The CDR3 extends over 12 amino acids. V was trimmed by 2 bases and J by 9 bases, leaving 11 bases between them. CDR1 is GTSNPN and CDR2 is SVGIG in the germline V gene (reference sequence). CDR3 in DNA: TGTGCCTGGAGTACGCCTCTCGGGCCCCAGCATTTT. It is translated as CAWSTPLGPQHF.

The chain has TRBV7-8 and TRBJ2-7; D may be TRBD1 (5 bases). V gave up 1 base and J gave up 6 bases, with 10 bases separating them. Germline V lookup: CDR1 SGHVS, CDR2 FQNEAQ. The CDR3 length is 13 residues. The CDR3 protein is CASSLGQGVEQYF. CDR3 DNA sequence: TGTGCCAGCAGCTTAGGCCAGGGCGTCGAGCAGTACTTC.

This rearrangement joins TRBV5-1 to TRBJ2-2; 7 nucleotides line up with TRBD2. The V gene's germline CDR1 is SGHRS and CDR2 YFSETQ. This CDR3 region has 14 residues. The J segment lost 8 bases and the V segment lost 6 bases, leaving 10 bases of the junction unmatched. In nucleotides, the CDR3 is TGCGCCAGCAAAGGTCTAGCGGAACTAGGGGAGCTGTTTTTT. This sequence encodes CASKGLAELGELFF.

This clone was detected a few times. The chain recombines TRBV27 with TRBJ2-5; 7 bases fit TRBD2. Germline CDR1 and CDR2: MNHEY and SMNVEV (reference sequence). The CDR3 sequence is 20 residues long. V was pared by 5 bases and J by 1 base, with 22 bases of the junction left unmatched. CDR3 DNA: TGTGCCAGCAGTCCCCCCCGGACCCGGGAGGTGCAGCGGGGCCAAGAGACCCAGTACTTC. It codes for CASSPPRTREVQRGQETQYF.

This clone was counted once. CDR3 sequence: CASSRLRDTGELFF. The CDR3 nucleotides are TGTGCCAGCAGCCGCCTTCGAGACACCGGGGAGCTGTTTTTT. The rearrangement joins TRBV14 to TRBJ2-2; D gene ambiguous. CDR1 and CDR2 (germline): SGHDN, FVKESK. The CDR3 contains 14 residues. V was cut by 4 bases and J by 3 bases, with 9 bases left in between.

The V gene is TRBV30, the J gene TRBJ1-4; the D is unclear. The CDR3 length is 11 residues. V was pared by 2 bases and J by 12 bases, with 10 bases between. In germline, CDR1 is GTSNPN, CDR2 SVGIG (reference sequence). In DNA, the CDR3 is TGTGCCTGGAGTATTACAGTAGAACTGTTTTTT. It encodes CAWSITVELFF. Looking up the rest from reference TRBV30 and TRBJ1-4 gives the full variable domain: SQTIHQWPATLVQPVGSPLSLECTVEGTSNPNLYWYRQAAGRGLQLLFYSVGIGQISSEVPQNLSASRPQDRQFILSSKKLLLSDSGFYLCAWSITVELFFGSGTQLSVL.

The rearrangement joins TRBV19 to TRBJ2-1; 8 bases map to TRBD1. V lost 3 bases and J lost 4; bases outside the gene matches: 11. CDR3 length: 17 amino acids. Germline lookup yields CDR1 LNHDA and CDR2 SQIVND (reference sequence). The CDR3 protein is CASSMDQGQAGYNEQFF. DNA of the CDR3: TGTGCCAGTAGTATGGACCAGGGACAGGCGGGGTACAATGAGCAGTTCTTC.

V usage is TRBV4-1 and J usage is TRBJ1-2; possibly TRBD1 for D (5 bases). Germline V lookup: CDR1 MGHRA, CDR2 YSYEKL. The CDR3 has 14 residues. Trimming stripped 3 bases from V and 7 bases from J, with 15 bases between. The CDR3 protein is CASSHYGRGAGYTF. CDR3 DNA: TGCGCCAGCAGCCATTACGGGAGGGGAGCTGGCTACACCTTC.

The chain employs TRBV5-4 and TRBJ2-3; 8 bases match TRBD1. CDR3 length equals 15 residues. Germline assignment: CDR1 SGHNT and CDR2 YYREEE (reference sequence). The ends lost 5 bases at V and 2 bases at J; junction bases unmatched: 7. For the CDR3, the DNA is TGTGCCAGCAGGGCAACAGGGGGAGACACAGATACGCAGTATTTT. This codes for CASRATGGDTDTQYF.

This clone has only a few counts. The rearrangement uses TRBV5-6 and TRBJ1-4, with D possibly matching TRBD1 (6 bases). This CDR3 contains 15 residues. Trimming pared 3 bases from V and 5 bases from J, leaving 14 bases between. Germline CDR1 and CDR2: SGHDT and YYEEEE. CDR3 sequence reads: CASSSHRAVNEKLFF. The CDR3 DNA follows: TGTGCCAGCAGCTCCCACAGGGCAGTAAATGAAAAACTGTTTTTT. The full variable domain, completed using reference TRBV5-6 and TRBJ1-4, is DAGVTQSPTHLIKTRGQQVTLRCSPKSGHDTVSWYQQALGQGPQFIFQYYEEEERQRGNFPDRFSGHQFPNYSSELNVNALLLGDSALYLCASSSHRAVNEKLFFGSGTQLSVL.

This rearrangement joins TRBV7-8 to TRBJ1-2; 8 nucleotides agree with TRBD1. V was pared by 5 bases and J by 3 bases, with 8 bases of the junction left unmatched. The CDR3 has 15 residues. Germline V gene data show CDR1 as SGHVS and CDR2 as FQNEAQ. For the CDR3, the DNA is TGTGCCAGCAGCGAACGACAGGGGAACCACTATGGCTACACCTTC. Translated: CASSERQGNHYGYTF.

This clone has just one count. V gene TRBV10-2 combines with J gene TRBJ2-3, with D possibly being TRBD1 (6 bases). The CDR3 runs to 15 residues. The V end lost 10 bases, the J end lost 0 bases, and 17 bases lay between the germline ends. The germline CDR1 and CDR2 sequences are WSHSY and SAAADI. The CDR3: CATSEGDTSTDTQYF. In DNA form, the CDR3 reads TGCGCCACCTCAGAGGGGGACACGAGCACAGATACGCAGTATTTT.

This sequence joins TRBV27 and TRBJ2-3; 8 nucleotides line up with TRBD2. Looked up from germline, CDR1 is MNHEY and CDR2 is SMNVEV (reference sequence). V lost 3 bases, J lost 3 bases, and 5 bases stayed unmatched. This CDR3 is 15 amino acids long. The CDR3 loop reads CASSFAGGRTDTQYF. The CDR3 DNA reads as TGTGCCAGCAGTTTCGCGGGGGGAAGAACAGATACGCAGTATTTT.

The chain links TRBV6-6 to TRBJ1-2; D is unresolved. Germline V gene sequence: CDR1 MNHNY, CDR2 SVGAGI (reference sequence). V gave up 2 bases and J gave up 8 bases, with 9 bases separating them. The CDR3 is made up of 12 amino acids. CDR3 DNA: TGTGCCAGCAGTTACCCAAGGAGCGGCTACACCTTC. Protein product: CASSYPRSGYTF.

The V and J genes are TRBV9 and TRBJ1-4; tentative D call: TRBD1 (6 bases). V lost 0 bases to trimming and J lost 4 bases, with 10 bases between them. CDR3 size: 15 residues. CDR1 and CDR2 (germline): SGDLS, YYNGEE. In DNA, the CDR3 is TGTGCCAGCAGCGTAGCAGCAGGGGTTAATGAAAAACTGTTTTTT. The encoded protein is CASSVAAGVNEKLFF.